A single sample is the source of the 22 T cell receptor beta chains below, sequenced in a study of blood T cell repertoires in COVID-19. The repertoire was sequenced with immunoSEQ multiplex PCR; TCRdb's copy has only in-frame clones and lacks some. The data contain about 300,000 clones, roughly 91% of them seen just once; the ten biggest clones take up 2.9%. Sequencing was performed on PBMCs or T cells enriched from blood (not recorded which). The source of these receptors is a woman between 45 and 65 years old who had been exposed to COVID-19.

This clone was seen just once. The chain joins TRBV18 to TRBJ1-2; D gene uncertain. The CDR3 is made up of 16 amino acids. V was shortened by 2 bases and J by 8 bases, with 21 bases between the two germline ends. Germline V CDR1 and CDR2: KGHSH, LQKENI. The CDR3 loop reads CASSPEERAPVGGYTF. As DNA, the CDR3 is TGTGCCAGCTCACCAGAAGAGAGGGCTCCAGTCGGGGGCTACACCTTC.

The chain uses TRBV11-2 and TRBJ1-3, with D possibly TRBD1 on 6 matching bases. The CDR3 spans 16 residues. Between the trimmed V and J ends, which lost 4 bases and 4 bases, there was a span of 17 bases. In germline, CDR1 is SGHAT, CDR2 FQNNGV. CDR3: CASSSQGRNFGNTIYF. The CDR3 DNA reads TGTGCCAGCAGCTCCCAGGGGAGAAATTTCGGAAACACCATATATTTT.

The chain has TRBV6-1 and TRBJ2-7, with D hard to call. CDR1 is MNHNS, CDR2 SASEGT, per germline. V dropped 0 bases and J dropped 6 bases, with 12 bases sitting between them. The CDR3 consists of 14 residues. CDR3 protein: CASSEANMASEQYF. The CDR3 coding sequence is TGTGCCAGCAGTGAAGCTAACATGGCTTCCGAGCAGTACTTC.

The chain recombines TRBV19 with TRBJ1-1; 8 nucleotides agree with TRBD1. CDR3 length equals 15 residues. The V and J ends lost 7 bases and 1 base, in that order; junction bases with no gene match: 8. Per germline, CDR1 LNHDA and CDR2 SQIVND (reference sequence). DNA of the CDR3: TGTGCCAGTACGATAGATGACAGGGGGAACACTGAAGCTTTCTTT. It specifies CASTIDDRGNTEAFF.

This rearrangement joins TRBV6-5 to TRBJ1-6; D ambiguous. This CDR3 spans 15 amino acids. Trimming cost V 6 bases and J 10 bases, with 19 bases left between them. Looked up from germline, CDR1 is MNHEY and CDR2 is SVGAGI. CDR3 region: CASSRAGGPESPLHF. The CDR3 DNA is TGTGCCAGCAGCCGCGCTGGAGGGCCGGAATCACCCCTCCACTTT.

In DNA, the CDR3 is TGTGCCAGCAGCTCAGGGCCCGGAGGGACCCAGTACTTC. It yields the protein CASSSGPGGTQYF. The chain links TRBV13 to TRBJ2-5; either TRBD1 or TRBD2 may supply D (5 bases each). Germline CDR1 is PRHDT and CDR2 is FYEKMQ (reference sequence). Trimming removed 4 bases from V and 7 bases from J, with 13 bases in between. This CDR3 spans 13 amino acids.

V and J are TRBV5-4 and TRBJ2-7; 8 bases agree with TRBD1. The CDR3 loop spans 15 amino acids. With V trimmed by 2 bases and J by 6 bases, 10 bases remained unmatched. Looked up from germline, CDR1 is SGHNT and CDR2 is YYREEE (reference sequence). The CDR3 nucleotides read TGTGCCAGCAGCTTAAATGGTGGACAGGGCGCCGAGCAGTACTTC. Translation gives CASSLNGGQGAEQYF.

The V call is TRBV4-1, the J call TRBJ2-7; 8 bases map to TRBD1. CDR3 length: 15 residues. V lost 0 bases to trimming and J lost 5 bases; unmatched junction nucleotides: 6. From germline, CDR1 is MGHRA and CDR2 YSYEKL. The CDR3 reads CASSQEGRGPNEQYF. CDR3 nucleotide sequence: TGCGCCAGCAGCCAAGAAGGCAGGGGGCCGAACGAGCAGTACTTC.

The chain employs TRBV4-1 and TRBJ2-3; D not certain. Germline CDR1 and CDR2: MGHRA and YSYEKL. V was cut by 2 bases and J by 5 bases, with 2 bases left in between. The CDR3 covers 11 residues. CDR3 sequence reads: CASSQLDTQYF. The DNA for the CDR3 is TGCGCCAGCAGCCAACTAGATACGCAGTATTTT.

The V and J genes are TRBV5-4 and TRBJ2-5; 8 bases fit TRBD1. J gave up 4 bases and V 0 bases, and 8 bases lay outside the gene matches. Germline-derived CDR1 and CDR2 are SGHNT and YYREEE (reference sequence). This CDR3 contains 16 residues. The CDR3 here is CASSLGGQGEGETQYF. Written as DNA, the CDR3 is TGTGCCAGCAGCTTGGGCGGACAGGGCGAAGGAGAGACCCAGTACTTC.

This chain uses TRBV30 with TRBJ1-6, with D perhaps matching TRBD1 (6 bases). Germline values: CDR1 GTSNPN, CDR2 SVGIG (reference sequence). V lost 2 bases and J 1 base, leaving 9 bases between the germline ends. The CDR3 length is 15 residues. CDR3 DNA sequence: TGTGCCTGGAGTTTAGGACAGTCCTATAATTCACCCCTCCACTTT. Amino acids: CAWSLGQSYNSPLHF.

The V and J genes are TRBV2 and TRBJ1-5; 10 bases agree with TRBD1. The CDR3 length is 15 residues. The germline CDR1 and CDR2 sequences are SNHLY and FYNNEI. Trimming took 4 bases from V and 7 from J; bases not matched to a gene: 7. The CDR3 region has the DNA TGTGCCAGCAGTGTAGTGGACAGGGGGGGGCAGCCCCAGCATTTT. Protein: CASSVVDRGGQPQHF.

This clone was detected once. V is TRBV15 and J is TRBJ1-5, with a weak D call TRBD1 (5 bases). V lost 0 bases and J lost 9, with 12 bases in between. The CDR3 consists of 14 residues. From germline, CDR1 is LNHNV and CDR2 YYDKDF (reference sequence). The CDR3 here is CATSRERAGGPQHF. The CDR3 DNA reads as TGTGCCACCAGCAGAGAACGGGCCGGGGGGCCCCAGCATTTT.

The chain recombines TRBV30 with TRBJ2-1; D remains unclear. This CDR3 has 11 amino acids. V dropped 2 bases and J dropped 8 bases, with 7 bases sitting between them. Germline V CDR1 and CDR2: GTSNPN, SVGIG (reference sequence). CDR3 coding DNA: TGTGCCTGGAGTATGCGAGATGAGCAGTTCTTC. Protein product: CAWSMRDEQFF. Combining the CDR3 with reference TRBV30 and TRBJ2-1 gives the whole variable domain SQTIHQWPATLVQPVGSPLSLECTVEGTSNPNLYWYRQAAGRGLQLLFYSVGIGQISSEVPQNLSASRPQDRQFILSSKKLLLSDSGFYLCAWSMRDEQFFGPGTRLTVL.

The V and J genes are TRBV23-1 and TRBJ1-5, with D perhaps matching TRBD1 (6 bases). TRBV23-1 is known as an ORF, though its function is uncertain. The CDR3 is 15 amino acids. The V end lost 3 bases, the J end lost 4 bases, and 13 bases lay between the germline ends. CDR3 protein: CASSHLGQRNQPQHF. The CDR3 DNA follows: TGCGCCAGCAGTCATCTAGGACAGCGAAATCAGCCCCAGCATTTT.

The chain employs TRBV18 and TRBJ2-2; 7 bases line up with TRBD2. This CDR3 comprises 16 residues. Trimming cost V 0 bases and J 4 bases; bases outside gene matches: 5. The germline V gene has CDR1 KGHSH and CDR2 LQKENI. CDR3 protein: CASSPPGRDGTGELFF. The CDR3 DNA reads TGTGCCAGCTCACCACCGGGGAGGGACGGCACCGGGGAGCTGTTTTTT.

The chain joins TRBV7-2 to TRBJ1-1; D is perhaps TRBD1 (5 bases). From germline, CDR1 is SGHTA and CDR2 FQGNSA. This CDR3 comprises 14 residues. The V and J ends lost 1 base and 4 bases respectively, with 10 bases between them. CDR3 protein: CASSLGWGGTEAFF. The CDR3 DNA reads TGTGCCAGCAGCTTAGGGTGGGGGGGCACTGAAGCTTTCTTT.

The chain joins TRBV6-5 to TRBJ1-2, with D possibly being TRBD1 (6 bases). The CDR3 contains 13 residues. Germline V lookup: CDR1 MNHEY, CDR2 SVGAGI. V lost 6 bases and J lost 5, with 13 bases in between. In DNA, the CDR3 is TGTGCCAGCAGACCGGGACAACCTTATGGCTACACCTTC. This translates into CASRPGQPYGYTF.

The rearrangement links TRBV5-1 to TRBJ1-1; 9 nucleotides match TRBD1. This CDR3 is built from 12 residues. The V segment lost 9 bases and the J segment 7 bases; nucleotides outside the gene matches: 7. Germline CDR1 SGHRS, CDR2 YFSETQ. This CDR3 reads CATTTGGGEAFF. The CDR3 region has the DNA TGCGCCACCACCACAGGGGGCGGTGAAGCTTTCTTT.

CDR3 in amino acids: CATSDRDRVAGELFF. The CDR3 nucleotides are TGTGCCACCAGTGACCGGGACAGGGTTGCCGGGGAGCTGTTTTTT. The chain is built from TRBV24-1 and TRBJ2-2; TRBD1 matches 9 bases. The CDR3 loop spans 15 amino acids. Germline assignment: CDR1 KGHDR and CDR2 SFDVKD. V lost 4 bases to trimming and J lost 6 bases; unmatched junction nucleotides: 5.

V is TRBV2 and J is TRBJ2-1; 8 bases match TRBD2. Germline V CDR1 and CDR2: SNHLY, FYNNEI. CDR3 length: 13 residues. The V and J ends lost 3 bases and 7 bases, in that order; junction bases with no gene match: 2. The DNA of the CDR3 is TGTGCCAGCAGTGAGCAGCGGGGGAATGAGCAGTTCTTC. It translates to CASSEQRGNEQFF. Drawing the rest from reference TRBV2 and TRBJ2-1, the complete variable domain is EPEVTQTPSHQVTQMGQEVILRCVPISNHLYFYWYRQILGQKVEFLVSFYNNEISEKSEIFDDQFSVERPDGSNFTLKIRSTKLEDSAMYFCASSEQRGNEQFFGPGTRLTVL.

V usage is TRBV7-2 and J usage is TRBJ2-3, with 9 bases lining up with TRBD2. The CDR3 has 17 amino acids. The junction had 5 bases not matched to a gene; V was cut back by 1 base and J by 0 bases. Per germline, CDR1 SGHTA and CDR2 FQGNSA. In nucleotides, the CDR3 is TGTGCCAGCAGCTTAGTTCGACTAGCGGAGAGCACAGATACGCAGTATTTT. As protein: CASSLVRLAESTDTQYF.